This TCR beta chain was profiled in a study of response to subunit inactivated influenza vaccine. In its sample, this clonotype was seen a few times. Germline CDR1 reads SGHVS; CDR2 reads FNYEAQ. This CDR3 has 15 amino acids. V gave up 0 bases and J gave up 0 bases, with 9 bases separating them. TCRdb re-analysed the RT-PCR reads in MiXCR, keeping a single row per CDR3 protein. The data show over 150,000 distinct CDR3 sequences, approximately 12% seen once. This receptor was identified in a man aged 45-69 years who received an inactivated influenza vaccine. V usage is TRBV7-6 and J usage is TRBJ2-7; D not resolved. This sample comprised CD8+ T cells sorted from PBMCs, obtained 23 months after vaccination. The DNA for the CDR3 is TGTGCCAGCAGCTTAGCTGAGAGTCTCTCCTACGAGCAGTACTTC. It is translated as CASSLAESLSYEQYF.